This T cell receptor beta chain was found in a study of blood T cells in healthy people across ages. This clonotype was recorded a few times. The germline V and J ends were trimmed by 3 bases and 7 bases, with 12 bases remaining between them. The V gene's germline CDR1 is LGHNA and CDR2 YNFKEQ. This CDR3 region has 13 residues. The donors, healthy Caucasians from Russia, were aged roughly 6 to 95. Each individual donor underwent a draw of ten milliliters of peripheral blood. At least 5.5 micrograms of total RNA were extracted per sample. The second PCR ran about 6 to 12 cycles with a sample-barcoded 5' primer and J-beta primers. Carrying 12 random nucleotides, a template-switch adaptor labeled each individual cDNA molecule. TCRdb fed the 5' RACE reads into MiXCR, producing one record per CDR3 protein. The sample carries under 1,100,000 distinct CDR3 sequences, about 25% recorded once. The sample was also reused in another study, on T cells of mothers and their children.

The source of this sequence is a girl aged 2-10 years in good health. Sequenced material: blood. The gene calls are TRBV4-2 and TRBJ2-5; a weak D match, TRBD2 (6 bases). The CDR3 here is CASSHPREATQYF. In DNA form, the CDR3 reads TGTGCCAGCAGCCATCCCAGGGAGGCGACCCAGTACTTC.